This T cell receptor (beta chain) was documented in a study of T cells in Graves' hyperthyroidism and ophthalmopathy. The V end lost 8 bases, the J end lost 2 bases, and 18 bases lay between the germline ends. CDR1 and CDR2 (germline): MNHEY, SMNVEV (reference sequence). CDR3 length: 15 amino acids. This clonotype was detected ten times or more. RNA transcripts served as the template for amplifying TCR beta CDR3 regions. HTBI primers were used for first-round RT-PCR of the TCR CDR3. MiXCR, run by TCRdb on the multiplex PCR reads, gives a single entry per CDR3 protein. The sample includes some 500,000 distinct CDR3 sequences, approximately 25% of them seen just once.

This chain connects TRBV27 to TRBJ1-2; the D is unclear. Sequencing was done on a sample of blood. The clonotype was recovered from a woman aged 30 to 39 with Graves' ophthalmopathy. Here the CDR3 DNA reads TGTGCCAGCCGCCGGGAAGGGCGGACGAACTATGGCTACACCTTC. Translated, it gives CASRREGRTNYGYTF.